Listed below are T cell receptor beta chains from one sample, sequenced in a study of Ad26.COV2.S vaccination and SARS-CoV-2 variants. Profiled with immunoSEQ multiplex PCR; TCRdb holds only in-frame clones, not every one. The data show about 470,000 clones, with about 90% seen just once and less than 4.5% held by the top ten. The specimen was peripheral blood, collected in a trial of Ad26.COV2.S vaccine versus placebo. Receptors were obtained from a person aged 18-60 years who received the Ad26.COV2.S COVID-19 vaccine or a placebo. Each CDR3 is given with its conserved first and last residue. Fields, in order: CDR3 length, clone size, J gene, V gene, CDR3 protein. Clone size appears in some rows only: once, few, many, or a class for an expanded clone.

len: 13; abundance: NA; j_gene: TRBJ2-7; v_gene: TRBV7-9; CDR3aa: CASRPSSGYEQYF
len: 16; abundance: NA; j_gene: TRBJ2-5; v_gene: TRBV5-1; CDR3aa: CASSPMTSGRSETQYF
len: 15; abundance: NA; j_gene: TRBJ2-7; v_gene: TRBV10-3; CDR3aa: CAISESRQGTYEQYF
len: 14; abundance: NA; j_gene: TRBJ1-1; v_gene: TRBV29-1; CDR3aa: CSVYQGWGNTEAFF
len: 15; abundance: NA; j_gene: TRBJ2-7; v_gene: TRBV7-8; CDR3aa: CASSLYGQGLYEQYF
len: 15; abundance: once; j_gene: TRBJ2-6; v_gene: TRBV19; CDR3aa: CASSRSDSGANVLTF
len: 18; abundance: NA; j_gene: TRBJ2-3; v_gene: TRBV15; CDR3aa: CATSRDSQRVTSTDTQYF
len: 15; abundance: NA; j_gene: TRBJ2-1; v_gene: TRBV27; CDR3aa: CASRLTSGRSNEQFF
len: 17; abundance: few; j_gene: TRBJ2-2; v_gene: TRBV9; CDR3aa: CASSDLRQGQNTGELFF
len: 13; abundance: once; j_gene: TRBJ2-5; v_gene: TRBV7-9; CDR3aa: CASSLPPGETQYF
len: 14; abundance: NA; j_gene: TRBJ2-3; v_gene: TRBV5-1; CDR3aa: CASSFRSLTDTQYF
len: 13; abundance: few; j_gene: TRBJ1-6; v_gene: TRBV18; CDR3aa: CASSPDRNSPLHF
len: 17; abundance: NA; j_gene: TRBJ2-3; v_gene: TRBV5-1; CDR3aa: CASSFWLRLAGSDTQYF
len: 12; abundance: NA; j_gene: TRBJ2-2; v_gene: TRBV18; CDR3aa: CASSPITGELFF
len: 15; abundance: NA; j_gene: TRBJ1-3; v_gene: TRBV10-3; CDR3aa: CATKRDSTTGNTIYF
len: 15; abundance: NA; j_gene: TRBJ2-5; v_gene: TRBV6-2/TRBV6-3; CDR3aa: CASSYSTRDQETQYF
len: 15; abundance: few; j_gene: TRBJ2-7; v_gene: TRBV3-1/TRBV3-2; CDR3aa: CASSQGPNLRYEQYF
len: 14; abundance: NA; j_gene: TRBJ2-2; v_gene: TRBV5-1; CDR3aa: CASSFSGSIGELFF
len: 15; abundance: NA; j_gene: TRBJ2-2; v_gene: TRBV7-6; CDR3aa: CASSLEHLNTGELFF
len: 14; abundance: NA; j_gene: TRBJ1-2; v_gene: TRBV6-5; CDR3aa: CASRRIGQSYGYTF
len: 15; abundance: NA; j_gene: TRBJ2-5; v_gene: TRBV20-1; CDR3aa: CSASLRQGIWETQYF
len: 13; abundance: NA; j_gene: TRBJ2-7; v_gene: TRBV11-1; CDR3aa: CASSLDGAYEQYF
len: 17; abundance: once; j_gene: TRBJ2-2; v_gene: TRBV5-6; CDR3aa: CASSLRTSGRWTGELFF
len: 19; abundance: NA; j_gene: TRBJ2-3; v_gene: TRBV7-6; CDR3aa: CASSLGPVGGFSSADTQYF